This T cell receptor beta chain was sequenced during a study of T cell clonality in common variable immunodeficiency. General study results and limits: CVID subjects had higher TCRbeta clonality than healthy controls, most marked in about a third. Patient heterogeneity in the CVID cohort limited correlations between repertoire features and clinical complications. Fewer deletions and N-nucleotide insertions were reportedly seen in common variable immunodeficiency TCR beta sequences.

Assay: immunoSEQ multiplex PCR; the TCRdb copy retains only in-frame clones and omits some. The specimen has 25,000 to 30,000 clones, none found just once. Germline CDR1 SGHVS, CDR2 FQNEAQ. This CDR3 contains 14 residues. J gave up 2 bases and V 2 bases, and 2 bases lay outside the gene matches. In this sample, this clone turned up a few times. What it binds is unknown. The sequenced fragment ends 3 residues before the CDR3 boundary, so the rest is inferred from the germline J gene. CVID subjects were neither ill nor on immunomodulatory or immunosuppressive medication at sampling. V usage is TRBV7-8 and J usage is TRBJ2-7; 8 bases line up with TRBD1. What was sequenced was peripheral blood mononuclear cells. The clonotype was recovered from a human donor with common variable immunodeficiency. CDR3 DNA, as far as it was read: TGTGCCAGCAGCTTATCAGGGGGCCCCTACGAG. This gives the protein CASSLSGGPYE. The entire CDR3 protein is CASSLSGGPYEQYF.